The 10 T cell receptor beta chains given below trace back to one sample, sequenced in a study of blood T cell repertoires in COVID-19. The protocol was immunoSEQ multiplex PCR, while the TCRdb copy is restricted to in-frame clones and leaves out a portion. The table records about 130,000 clones, almost 70% of them present only once. Material: peripheral blood. These receptors all stem from a woman in her 70s with acute or convalescent COVID-19.

The CDR3 DNA sequence: TGCAGCGTTCGAACAGGGCAGGGAGAGCCCCAGCATTTT. Its translation is CSVRTGQGEPQHF. The genes are TRBV29-1 and TRBJ1-5; tentatively, D is TRBD1 (6 bases). Trimming left V 5 bases short and J 8 bases short, with 16 bases between. This CDR3 comprises 13 residues. Germline V gene data show CDR1 as SQVTM and CDR2 as ANQGSEA.

The V call is TRBV10-1, the J call TRBJ2-1; 8 bases are shared with TRBD1. Germline V gene data show CDR1 as WNHNN and CDR2 as SYGVQD (reference sequence). CDR3 length: 15 amino acids. The trim removed 3 bases at V and 10 bases at J, leaving 11 bases unmatched. DNA of the CDR3: TGCGCCAGCAGTGATCCGGGACAGGCTCCTCGGGAGCAGTTCTTC. It translates to CASSDPGQAPREQFF.

The chain links TRBV28 to TRBJ2-7; 13 nucleotides match TRBD2. The CDR3 spans 18 residues. Germline lookup yields CDR1 MDHEN and CDR2 SYDVKM. J gave up 6 bases and V 5 bases, and 16 bases lay outside the gene matches. Here the CDR3 DNA reads TGTGCCAGCAGTAACATTTGGACTAGCGGGAGCCACCCTCTCGAGCAGTACTTC. It yields the protein CASSNIWTSGSHPLEQYF.

The V and J genes are TRBV10-3 and TRBJ1-1; D is undetermined. CDR1 and CDR2 from the germline V gene are ENHRY and SYGVKD. This CDR3 has 15 amino acids. V was trimmed by 0 bases and J by 1 base, leaving 9 bases between them. CDR3 sequence (DNA): TGTGCCATCAGTGAGTCCCAGGCCACGAACACTGAAGCTTTCTTT. Protein: CAISESQATNTEAFF.

This clone has a handful of counts. The chain uses TRBV2 and TRBJ2-2; tentative D call: TRBD1 (5 bases). This CDR3 is built from 13 residues. Germline V gene sequence: CDR1 SNHLY, CDR2 FYNNEI. Trimming removed 5 bases from V and 8 bases from J, with 12 bases in between. For the CDR3, the DNA is TGTGCCAGCAGTCCCACCAACAGGGGGGAGCTGTTTTTT. This gives the protein CASSPTNRGELFF.

For this clone: The sample holds other DNA sequences that translate to the same CDR3. The genes are TRBV5-1 and TRBJ2-3; D unclear. Trimming took 0 bases from V and 1 from J, leaving 6 bases between them. This CDR3 spans 14 amino acids. CDR1 is SGHRS, CDR2 YFSETQ, per germline. This chain's CDR3 is CASSLAGRTDTQYF. CDR3 coding DNA: TGCGCCAGCAGCTTGGCAGGCCGCACAGATACGCAGTATTTT.

The J gene is TRBJ2-1, the V gene TRBV5-6; TRBD2 agrees at 7 bases. V lost 0 bases and J lost 11; bases outside the gene matches: 5. The CDR3 length is 13 residues. In germline, CDR1 is SGHDT, CDR2 YYEEEE. CDR3: CASSLAESGKQFF. The CDR3 nucleotides are TGTGCCAGCAGCTTGGCCGAGAGCGGGAAGCAGTTCTTC.

This clone was seen only a few times. The chain couples TRBV15 to TRBJ2-1, with D possibly matching TRBD2 (6 bases). The CDR3 sequence is 15 residues long. Germline V gives CDR1 LNHNV, CDR2 YYDKDF (reference sequence). Trimming took off 1 base at V and 7 bases at J, with 14 bases between the two ends. The CDR3 protein is CATSRAAGSQNEQFF. The CDR3 nucleotides are TGTGCCACCAGCAGAGCAGCCGGGAGTCAGAATGAGCAGTTCTTC.

The count of this clone is one. The chain combines TRBV3-1 (or the pseudogene TRBV3-2) with TRBJ1-1; D gene ambiguous. The germline CDR1 and CDR2 sequences are LGHDT and YNNKEL (reference sequence). V lost 1 base to trimming and J lost 1 base, with 16 bases between them. This CDR3 region has 17 residues. The CDR3 spells CASSQVGVLGPNTEAFF. For the CDR3, the DNA is TGTGCCAGCAGCCAAGTGGGAGTTTTAGGACCGAACACTGAAGCTTTCTTT.

This clone was picked up a small number of times. The genes are TRBV28 and TRBJ1-4, with D possibly TRBD1 on 6 matching bases. V lost 5 bases, J lost 4 bases, and 11 bases lay in between. This CDR3 region has 14 residues. In germline, CDR1 is MDHEN, CDR2 SYDVKM. In DNA form, the CDR3 reads TGTGCCAGCAGTCCAGGGGTCTTTAATGAAAAACTGTTTTTT. It is translated as CASSPGVFNEKLFF.